Presented here are 20 T cell receptor beta chains from one specimen sequenced in a study of graft-versus-host responses after intestinal transplantation. Using immunoSEQ multiplex PCR, the repertoire was profiled, and TCRdb retains in-frame clones only, with some absent. The sample yields 6,500 to 10,000 clones, 30% to 40% seen once. The sequences come from alloreactive CD4+ T cells from a mixed lymphocyte reaction culture, collected before intestinal transplant. The subset denotes: CFSE-low proliferating T cells sorted from roughly 6-day pre-transplant mixed lymphocyte reaction (GvH or HvG direction). The source is a human patient who received an intestinal transplant.

The chain joins TRBV28 to TRBJ2-2; D is unclear. The CDR3 spans 15 residues. V lost 2 bases and J 2 bases, leaving 9 bases between the germline ends. CDR1 and CDR2 from the germline V gene are MDHEN and SYDVKM. This chain's CDR3 is CASSLRSFNTGELFF. The CDR3 DNA reads as TGTGCCAGCAGTTTAAGGAGTTTCAACACCGGGGAGCTGTTTTTT.

This clone has a handful of counts. The chain recombines TRBV18 with TRBJ2-2; no definite D call. The CDR3 extends over 15 amino acids. The germline CDR1 and CDR2 sequences are KGHSH and LQKENI. V lost 3 bases and J 7 bases, leaving 15 bases between the germline ends. The CDR3 DNA sequence: TGTGCCAGCTCACCCCGCCTGATTGAGGTCGGGGAGCTGTTTTTT. This codes for CASSPRLIEVGELFF. The full variable domain, rest sourced from reference TRBV18 and TRBJ2-2, is NAGVMQNPRHLVRRRGQEARLRCSPMKGHSHVYWYRQLPEEGLKFMVYLQKENIIDESGMPKERFSAEFPKEGPSILRIQQVVRGDSAAYFCASSPRLIEVGELFFGEGSRLTVL.

Only a few counts were recorded for this clone. The chain joins TRBV5-1 to TRBJ2-3; 9 bases fit TRBD1. The CDR3 runs to 14 residues. V lost 7 bases to trimming and J lost 0 bases; unmatched junction nucleotides: 3. Germline V gene lookup returns CDR1 SGHRS and CDR2 YFSETQ. This CDR3 is CASQQGASTDTQYF. The CDR3 region has the DNA TGCGCCAGCCAACAGGGGGCCAGCACAGATACGCAGTATTTT.

This clone has more than one count but fewer than ten. The gene calls are TRBV4-1 and TRBJ1-5; D not certain. With 3 bases removed from V and 0 bases from J, the gap between germline ends came to 12 bases. Germline-derived CDR1 and CDR2 are MGHRA and YSYEKL. CDR3 length: 16 residues. This CDR3 reads CASSQEPGFSNQPQHF. Here the CDR3 DNA reads TGCGCCAGCAGCCAGGAGCCGGGATTTAGCAATCAGCCCCAGCATTTT.

This clone showed up just once. The chain employs TRBV7-2 and TRBJ2-1, with 8 bases lining up with TRBD2. CDR3 size: 16 residues. The V gene's germline CDR1 is SGHTA and CDR2 FQGNSA. V shed 2 bases and J 8 bases; nucleotides not matched to a gene: 11. Written as DNA, the CDR3 is TGTGCCAGCAGCTTACTCCCCACGGGAGGGCCGGATGAGCAGTTCTTC. Protein: CASSLLPTGGPDEQFF.

The J gene is TRBJ2-1, the V gene TRBV6-6, with D possibly TRBD2 on 7 matching bases. Trimming took off 4 bases at V and 7 bases at J, with 17 bases between the two ends. Germline V lookup: CDR1 MNHNY, CDR2 SVGAGI (reference sequence). The CDR3 length is 15 residues. CDR3 protein: CASSSHAGAPNEQFF. The CDR3, as DNA: TGTGCCAGCAGTTCGCACGCGGGGGCGCCTAATGAGCAGTTCTTC.

This clone showed up just a few times. The V call is TRBV7-2, the J call TRBJ2-5; 10 bases are a match to TRBD2. The CDR3 sequence is 16 residues long. CDR1 is SGHTA, CDR2 FQGNSA, per germline. After removal of 1 base from V and 6 bases from J, the junction contained 8 bases not matched to a gene. CDR3 DNA: TGTGCCAGCAGCTTAGAGTACAGCGGGGGGGGGCAGACCCAGTACTTC. It specifies CASSLEYSGGGQTQYF.

The chain is built from TRBV30 and TRBJ2-2; maybe TRBD2 (5 bases). This CDR3 is built from 13 residues. Germline V gene data show CDR1 as GTSNPN and CDR2 as SVGIG (reference sequence). V was shortened by 4 bases and J by 4 bases, with 10 bases between the two germline ends. The CDR3 coding sequence is TGTGCCTGGATACCCCGGGGCACCGGGGAGCTGTTTTTT. It translates to CAWIPRGTGELFF.

The chain joins TRBV18 to TRBJ1-5; D is undetermined. The germline CDR1 and CDR2 sequences are KGHSH and LQKENI. Trimming removed 1 base from V and 1 base from J, with 5 bases in between. The CDR3 has 14 amino acids. The CDR3 loop is CASSPLRSNQPQHF. CDR3 bases: TGTGCCAGCTCACCACTGCGGAGCAATCAGCCCCAGCATTTT.

This clone is deemed medium-sized. The genes are TRBV4-1 and TRBJ1-4, with unresolved D. V was trimmed by 2 bases and J by 4 bases, leaving 11 bases between them. The germline V gene has CDR1 MGHRA and CDR2 YSYEKL. The CDR3 consists of 15 residues. The CDR3 DNA follows: TGCGCCAGCAGCCAATTCTCGCAGGTTAATGAAAAACTGTTTTTT. Residues: CASSQFSQVNEKLFF.

This clone was observed a handful of times. The V call is TRBV28, the J call TRBJ1-1; D is unclear. V lost 6 bases and J lost 6, with 17 bases in between. The CDR3 spans 14 residues. Germline CDR1 reads MDHEN; CDR2 reads SYDVKM. DNA of the CDR3: TGTGCCAGCAGACAGACAATTACAGTCTCTGAAGCTTTCTTT. Translation gives CASRQTITVSEAFF.

The chain joins TRBV11-2 to TRBJ2-3; unclear D gene. V gave up 3 bases and J gave up 5 bases, with 12 bases separating them. CDR3 length equals 14 residues. Germline V gene lookup returns CDR1 SGHAT and CDR2 FQNNGV. In DNA form, the CDR3 reads TGTGCCAGCAGCTTCGCCCCCGGCGGAGATACGCAGTATTTT. Its protein product is CASSFAPGGDTQYF. Variable domain in full (rest from reference TRBV11-2 and TRBJ2-3): EAGVAQSPRYKIIEKRQSVAFWCNPISGHATLYWYQQILGQGPKLLIQFQNNGVVDDSQLPKDRFSAERLKGVDSTLKIQPAKLEDSAVYLCASSFAPGGDTQYFGPGTRLTVL.

This chain links TRBV9 with TRBJ2-1; 7 nucleotides align to TRBD2. After removal of 4 bases from V and 6 bases from J, the junction contained 10 bases not matched to a gene. Germline lookup yields CDR1 SGDLS and CDR2 YYNGEE. The CDR3 spans 15 residues. This chain's CDR3 is CASSLRLAGGNEQFF. The DNA for the CDR3 is TGTGCCAGCAGCTTGAGACTAGCTGGGGGCAATGAGCAGTTCTTC.

This sequence joins TRBV25-1 and TRBJ1-2, with 7 bases lining up with TRBD1. V was pared by 4 bases and J by 4 bases, with 6 bases of the junction left unmatched. The CDR3 length is 14 residues. Germline V gene sequence: CDR1 MGHDK, CDR2 SYGVNS. CDR3 loop: CASSVTGVAYGYTF. CDR3 bases: TGTGCCAGCAGTGTCACAGGGGTGGCCTATGGCTACACCTTC.

CDR3 sequence: CEVRASGGEGETQYF. The CDR3 nucleotides read TGTGAGGTACGGGCTAGCGGGGGGGAAGGGGAGACCCAGTACTTC. The chain joins TRBV6-4 to TRBJ2-5; 12 bases map to TRBD2. From germline, CDR1 is MRHNA and CDR2 SNTAGT. CDR3 length: 15 residues.

A few counts support this clone. The chain carries TRBV2 and TRBJ2-7, with 7 bases identical to TRBD2. This CDR3 is 13 amino acids long. V lost 3 bases, J lost 6 bases, and 5 bases stayed unmatched. Germline V CDR1 and CDR2: SNHLY, FYNNEI. The CDR3 sequence: CASSDGWGGEQYF. The CDR3 coding sequence is TGTGCCAGCAGTGACGGTTGGGGGGGCGAGCAGTACTTC.

This clone has a single count. The chain is built from TRBV7-8 and TRBJ1-4; TRBD1 agrees at 9 bases. The CDR3 has 16 residues. Germline lookup yields CDR1 SGHVS and CDR2 FQNEAQ. The V gene end was trimmed by 1 base and the J gene end by 8 bases; junction bases not matched to a gene: 8. Here the CDR3 DNA reads TGTGCCAGCAGCTTAGTGCCACAGGGGGCTGGAGAAAAACTGTTTTTT. The encoded protein is CASSLVPQGAGEKLFF.

This clone was seen a handful of times. The rearrangement uses TRBV2 and TRBJ2-2, with TRBD1 matching over 9 bases. Germline assignment: CDR1 SNHLY and CDR2 FYNNEI. There are 15 residues in the CDR3. Trimming removed 5 bases from V and 1 base from J; junction bases left unmatched: 2. The CDR3 reads CASSRQGVNTGELFF. As DNA, the CDR3 is TGTGCCAGCAGTAGACAGGGGGTGAACACCGGGGAGCTGTTTTTT.

This clone was seen a few times. V is TRBV11-3 and J is TRBJ2-7; the match to TRBD1 covers 9 bases. The V segment lost 5 bases and the J segment 7 bases; nucleotides outside the gene matches: 12. The CDR3 runs 15 residues. In germline, CDR1 is SGHNT, CDR2 YENEEA. The CDR3 loop is CASSDQGQGGAEQYF. CDR3 sequence (DNA): TGTGCCAGCAGCGACCAGGGACAGGGTGGCGCGGAGCAGTACTTC. Based on the CDR3 plus reference TRBV11-3 and TRBJ2-7, the full variable domain is EAGVVQSPRYKIIEKKQPVAFWCNPISGHNTLYWYLQNLGQGPELLIRYENEEAVDDSQLPKDRFSAERLKGVDSTLKIQPAELGDSAVYLCASSDQGQGGAEQYFGPGTRLTVT.

The table lists this clone with a few counts. For the CDR3, the DNA is TGTGCCAGCAGCGCGACTAGCGGGTGGGAGGGCTCCGGGGAGCTGTTTTTT. Translation gives CASSATSGWEGSGELFF. The chain links TRBV9 to TRBJ2-2, with 10 bases fitting TRBD2. The germline gives CDR1 SGDLS, CDR2 YYNGEE. This CDR3 has 17 amino acids. J was trimmed by 6 bases and V by 3 bases; bases with no gene match: 11.